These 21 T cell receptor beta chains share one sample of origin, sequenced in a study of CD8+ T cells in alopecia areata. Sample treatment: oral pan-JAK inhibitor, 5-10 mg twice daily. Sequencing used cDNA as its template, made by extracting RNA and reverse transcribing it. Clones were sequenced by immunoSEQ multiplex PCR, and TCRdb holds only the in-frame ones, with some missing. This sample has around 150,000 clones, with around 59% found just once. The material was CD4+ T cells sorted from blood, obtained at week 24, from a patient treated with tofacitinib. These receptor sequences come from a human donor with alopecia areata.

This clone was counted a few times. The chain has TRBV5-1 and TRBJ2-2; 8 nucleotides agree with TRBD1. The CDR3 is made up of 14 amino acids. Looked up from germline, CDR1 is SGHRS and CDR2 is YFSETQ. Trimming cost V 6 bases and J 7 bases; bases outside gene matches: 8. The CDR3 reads CASKGQGNGGELFF. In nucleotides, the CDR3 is TGCGCCAGCAAAGGACAGGGTAACGGCGGGGAGCTGTTTTTT.

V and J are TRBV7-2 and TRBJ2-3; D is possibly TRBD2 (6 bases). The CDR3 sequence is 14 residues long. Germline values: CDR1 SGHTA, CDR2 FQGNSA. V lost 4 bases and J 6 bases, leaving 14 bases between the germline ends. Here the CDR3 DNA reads TGTGCCAGCAGCTCGGGACTTGGAGGGGATACGCAGTATTTT. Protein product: CASSSGLGGDTQYF.

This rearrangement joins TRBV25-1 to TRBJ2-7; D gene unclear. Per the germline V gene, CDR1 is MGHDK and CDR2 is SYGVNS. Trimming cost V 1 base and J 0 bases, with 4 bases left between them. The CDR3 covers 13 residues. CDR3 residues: CASSELGSYEQYF. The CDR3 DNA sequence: TGTGCCAGCAGTGAATTGGGCTCCTACGAGCAGTACTTC.

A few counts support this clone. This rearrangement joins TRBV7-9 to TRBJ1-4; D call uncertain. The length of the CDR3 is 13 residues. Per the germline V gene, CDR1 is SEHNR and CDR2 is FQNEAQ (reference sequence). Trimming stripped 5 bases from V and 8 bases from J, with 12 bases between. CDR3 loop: CASSRRYMEKLFF. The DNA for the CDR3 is TGTGCCAGCAGCCGGAGGTACATGGAAAAACTGTTTTTT.

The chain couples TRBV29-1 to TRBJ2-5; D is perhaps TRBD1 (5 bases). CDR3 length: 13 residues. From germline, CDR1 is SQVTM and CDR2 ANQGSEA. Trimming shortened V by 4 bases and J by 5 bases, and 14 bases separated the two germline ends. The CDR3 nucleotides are TGCAGCGTTGGACAGACAGACAAGGAGACCCAGTACTTC. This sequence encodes CSVGQTDKETQYF.

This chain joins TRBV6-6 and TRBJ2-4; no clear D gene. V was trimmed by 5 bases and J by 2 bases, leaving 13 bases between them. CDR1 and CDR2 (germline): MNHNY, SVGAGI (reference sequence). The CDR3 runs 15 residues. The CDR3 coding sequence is TGTGCCAGCAGTCGGAGCTCCGCGACCAAAAACATTCAGTACTTC. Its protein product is CASSRSSATKNIQYF.

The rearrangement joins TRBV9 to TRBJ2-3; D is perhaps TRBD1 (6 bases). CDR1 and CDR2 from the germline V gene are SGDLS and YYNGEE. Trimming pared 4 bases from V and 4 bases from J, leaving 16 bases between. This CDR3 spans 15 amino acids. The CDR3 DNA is TGTGCCAGCAGCATCCGGACAGCCCGCCCAGATACGCAGTATTTT. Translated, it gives CASSIRTARPDTQYF.

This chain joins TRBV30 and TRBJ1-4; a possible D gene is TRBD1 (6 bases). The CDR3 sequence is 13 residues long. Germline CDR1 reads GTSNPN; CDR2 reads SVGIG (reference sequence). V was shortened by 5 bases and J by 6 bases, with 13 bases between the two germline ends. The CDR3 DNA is TGTGCCTGGGCAGGGGCCAGTTATGAAAAACTGTTTTTT. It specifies CAWAGASYEKLFF.

This CDR3 is CASSDGRGYTF. For the CDR3, the DNA is TGTGCCAGCAGCGATGGGCGAGGCTACACCTTC. This chain joins TRBV7-9 and TRBJ1-2; no clear D. The germline V gene has CDR1 SEHNR and CDR2 FQNEAQ (reference sequence). Trimming removed 5 bases from V and 8 bases from J, with 9 bases in between. This CDR3 region has 11 residues.

The CDR3 nucleotides read TGCGCCAGCAGCCAAGATTCTAGCGGGGGAGCTTACTGGGTGGAGCAGTACTTC. This sequence encodes CASSQDSSGGAYWVEQYF. The chain carries TRBV4-1 and TRBJ2-7; TRBD2 aligns across 10 bases. The V segment lost 0 bases and the J segment 7 bases; nucleotides outside the gene matches: 15. The CDR3 is made up of 18 amino acids. Per germline, CDR1 MGHRA and CDR2 YSYEKL.

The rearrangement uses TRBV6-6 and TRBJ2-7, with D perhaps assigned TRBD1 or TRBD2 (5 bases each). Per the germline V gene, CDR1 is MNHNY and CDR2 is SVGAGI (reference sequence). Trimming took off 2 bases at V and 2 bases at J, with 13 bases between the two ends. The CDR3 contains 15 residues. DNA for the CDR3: TGTGCCAGCAGTTACCTGGGGACGGTTGCCTACGAGCAGTACTTC. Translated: CASSYLGTVAYEQYF.

CDR3 amino acids: CSVLSGRQSYGYTF. The CDR3 bases are TGCAGCGTTTTGTCTGGGAGACAGAGCTATGGCTACACCTTC. The genes are TRBV29-1 and TRBJ1-2; D may be TRBD1 (5 bases). The germline gives CDR1 SQVTM, CDR2 ANQGSEA. The CDR3 runs 14 residues. Trimming removed 5 bases at V and 4 bases at J, with 17 bases between. Supplemented by reference TRBV29-1 and TRBJ1-2, the full variable domain reads SAVISQKPSRDICQRGTSLTIQCQVDSQVTMMFWYRQQPGQSLTLIATANQGSEATYESGFVIDKFPISRPNLTFSTLTVSNMSPEDSSIYLCSVLSGRQSYGYTFGSGTRLTVV.

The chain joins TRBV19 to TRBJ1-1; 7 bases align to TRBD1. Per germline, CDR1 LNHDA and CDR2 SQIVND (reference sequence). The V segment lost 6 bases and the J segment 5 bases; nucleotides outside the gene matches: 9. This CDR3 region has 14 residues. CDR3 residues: CASRKPGGQTEAFF. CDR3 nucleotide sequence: TGTGCCAGTAGGAAACCAGGGGGTCAGACTGAAGCTTTCTTT. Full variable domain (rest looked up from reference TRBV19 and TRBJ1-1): DGGITQSPKYLFRKEGQNVTLSCEQNLNHDAMYWYRQDPGQGLRLIYYSQIVNDFQKGDIAEGYSVSREKKESFPLTVTSAQKNPTAFYLCASRKPGGQTEAFFGQGTRLTVV.

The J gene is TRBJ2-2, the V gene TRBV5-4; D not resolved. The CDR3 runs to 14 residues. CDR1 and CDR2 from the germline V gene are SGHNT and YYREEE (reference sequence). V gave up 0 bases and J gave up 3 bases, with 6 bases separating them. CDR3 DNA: TGTGCCAGCAGCTTGGGGGCGCACACCGGGGAGCTGTTTTTT. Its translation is CASSLGAHTGELFF.

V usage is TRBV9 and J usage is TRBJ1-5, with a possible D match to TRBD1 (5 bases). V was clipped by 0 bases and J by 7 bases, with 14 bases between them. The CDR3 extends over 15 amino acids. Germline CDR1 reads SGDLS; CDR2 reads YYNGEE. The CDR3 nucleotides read TGTGCCAGCAGCGTAGATCTGGGGTGGGGGCAGCCCCAGCATTTT. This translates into CASSVDLGWGQPQHF.

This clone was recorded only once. The CDR3 DNA sequence: TGTGCCAGCAGCATCCTACCGAACCCCGGGGGTACGCAGTATTTT. This translates into CASSILPNPGGTQYF. V and J are TRBV27 and TRBJ2-3, with TRBD2 as a possible D gene (6 bases). CDR3 length: 15 residues. CDR1 and CDR2 from the germline V gene are MNHEY and SMNVEV (reference sequence). The V end was cut by 6 bases, the J end by 8 bases, with 21 bases between.

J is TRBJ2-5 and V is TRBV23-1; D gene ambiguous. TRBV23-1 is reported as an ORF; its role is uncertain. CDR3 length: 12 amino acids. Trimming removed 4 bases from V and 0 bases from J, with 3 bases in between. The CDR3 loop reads CASSPNQETQYF. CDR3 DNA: TGCGCCAGCAGTCCGAACCAAGAGACCCAGTACTTC.

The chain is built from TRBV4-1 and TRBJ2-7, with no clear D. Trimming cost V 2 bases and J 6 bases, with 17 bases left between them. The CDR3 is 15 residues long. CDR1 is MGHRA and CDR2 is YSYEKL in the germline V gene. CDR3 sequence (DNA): TGCGCCAGCAGCCAAACCGGGTCCAAGACTTTCGAGCAGTACTTC. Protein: CASSQTGSKTFEQYF.

CDR3: CASSRTSGPGTQYF. The CDR3 DNA reads TGTGCCAGCAGCCGGACTAGCGGGCCGGGGACCCAGTACTTC. The chain links TRBV11-2 to TRBJ2-5; 11 bases are a match to TRBD2. The CDR3 sequence is 14 residues long. From germline, CDR1 is SGHAT and CDR2 FQNNGV. J was trimmed by 7 bases and V by 5 bases; bases with no gene match: 6.

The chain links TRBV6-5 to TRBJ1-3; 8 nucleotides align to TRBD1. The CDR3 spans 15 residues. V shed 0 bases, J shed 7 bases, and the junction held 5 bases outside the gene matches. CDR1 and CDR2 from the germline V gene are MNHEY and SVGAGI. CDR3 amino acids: CASSYSLGQGNTIYF. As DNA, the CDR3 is TGTGCCAGCAGTTACTCCCTCGGACAGGGTAACACCATATATTTT.

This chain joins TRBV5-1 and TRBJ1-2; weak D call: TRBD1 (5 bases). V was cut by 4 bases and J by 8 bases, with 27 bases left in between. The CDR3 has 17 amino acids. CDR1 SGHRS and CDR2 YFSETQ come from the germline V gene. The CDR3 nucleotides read TGCGCCAGCAGCCCCGAGGTCGGGGCGGGGAGCCTTGAAGGCTACACCTTC. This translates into CASSPEVGAGSLEGYTF. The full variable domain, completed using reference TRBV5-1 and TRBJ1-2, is KAGVTQTPRYLIKTRGQQVTLSCSPISGHRSVSWYQQTPGQGLQFLFEYFSETQRNKGNFPGRFSGRQFSNSRSEMNVSTLELGDSALYLCASSPEVGAGSLEGYTFGSGTRLTVV.